This TCR beta chain derives from a study of identical twins. Study results and caveats: Excess twin sharing in beta out-of-frame sequences was weaker.

The CDR3 has 16 amino acids. V was cut by 7 bases and J by 4 bases, with 21 bases left in between. Looked up from germline, CDR1 is SEHNR and CDR2 is FQNEAQ (reference sequence). TCRdb fed the 5' RACE reads into MiXCR, producing one record per CDR3 protein. Found here are some 500,000 distinct CDR3 sequences, approximately 14% of them singletons; the top ten hold roughly 0.5%. With respect to this clonotype: What it recognizes is unknown.

The sample was also reused in another study, on yellow fever vaccine responses in identical twins.

Material: CD4+ T cells sorted from blood. The sequence was obtained from a woman aged 18-35 years in good health. The genes are TRBV7-9 and TRBJ2-3; maybe TRBD1 (7 bases). The CDR3 nucleotides are TGTGCCAGCACCCAGGGGGGAACCAGAGCAGCAGATACGCAGTATTTT. Translation: CASTQGGTRAADTQYF.